Presented here are 9 T cell receptor beta chains from one specimen sequenced in a study of blood T cell repertoires in COVID-19. The table came from immunoSEQ multiplex PCR; TCRdb's copy has only in-frame clones and leaves some out. The repertoire consists of fewer than 400,000 clones, with nearly 90% occurring once and the leading ten covering 1.5% to 2%. The sequenced material came from PBMCs or T cells enriched from blood (not recorded which). The source of these receptors is a woman aged 30 to 39 who had recovered from COVID-19.

This rearrangement joins TRBV28 to TRBJ1-1; 7 nucleotides align to TRBD1. Germline V CDR1 and CDR2: MDHEN, SYDVKM. The CDR3 is 14 residues long. V shed 9 bases, J shed 0 bases, and the junction held 7 bases outside the gene matches. Written as DNA, the CDR3 is TGTGCCAGTACAGGGGATGGGATGAACACTGAAGCTTTCTTT. Encoded protein: CASTGDGMNTEAFF.

The chain links TRBV6-5 to TRBJ2-7; tentatively, D is TRBD1 (6 bases). Trimming pared 0 bases from V and 2 bases from J, leaving 8 bases between. The CDR3 has 14 residues. Germline CDR1 is MNHEY and CDR2 is SVGAGI. The CDR3 DNA follows: TGTGCCAGCAGTTACTCGGACAGAGCCTACGAGCAGTACTTC. It codes for CASSYSDRAYEQYF.

The chain employs TRBV30 and TRBJ2-1; D remains ambiguous. This CDR3 spans 12 amino acids. Per the germline V gene, CDR1 is GTSNPN and CDR2 is SVGIG (reference sequence). The ends were cut back, 2 bases at V and 4 bases at J, with 6 bases in the middle. The CDR3 reads CAWSHEYNEQFF. Written as DNA, the CDR3 is TGTGCCTGGAGTCACGAGTACAATGAGCAGTTCTTC.

This sequence joins TRBV19 and TRBJ2-1; D ambiguous. This CDR3 contains 12 residues. V gave up 5 bases and J gave up 3 bases, with 5 bases separating them. CDR1 and CDR2 from the germline V gene are LNHDA and SQIVND (reference sequence). The CDR3 DNA follows: TGTGCCAGTAGTCACATCTACAATGAGCAGTTCTTC. This sequence encodes CASSHIYNEQFF.

The V and J genes are TRBV5-4 and TRBJ1-2; D not certain. The V end was cut by 4 bases, the J end by 4 bases, with 11 bases between. The CDR3 totals 13 residues. Germline V gene lookup returns CDR1 SGHNT and CDR2 YYREEE (reference sequence). The CDR3: CASSPGVSYGYTF. CDR3 in DNA: TGTGCCAGCAGCCCCGGGGTTTCCTATGGCTACACCTTC.

V usage is TRBV6-5 and J usage is TRBJ2-7; weak D call: TRBD2 (6 bases). Trimming took off 6 bases at V and 3 bases at J, with 18 bases between the two ends. From germline, CDR1 is MNHEY and CDR2 SVGAGI. This CDR3 contains 15 residues. The CDR3: CASSRGGLEGYEQYF. The CDR3 DNA reads as TGTGCCAGCAGCCGAGGAGGGTTGGAGGGCTACGAGCAGTACTTC.

This chain joins TRBV3-1 (or the pseudogene TRBV3-2) and TRBJ1-2; 7 bases agree with TRBD1. In germline, CDR1 is LGHDT, CDR2 YNNKEL (reference sequence). The CDR3 has 13 amino acids. After removal of 2 bases from V and 7 bases from J, the junction contained 4 bases not matched to a gene. The DNA for the CDR3 is TGTGCCAGCAGCCAAACAGGGGATTTTGGCTACACCTTC. It is translated as CASSQTGDFGYTF.

This chain uses TRBV5-1 with TRBJ1-1; tentatively, D is TRBD1 (6 bases). From germline, CDR1 is SGHRS and CDR2 YFSETQ. The CDR3 totals 12 residues. The ends were cut back, 4 bases at V and 7 bases at J, with 11 bases in the middle. In DNA, the CDR3 is TGCGCCAGCAGCGCACAGGGTATTGAAGCTTTCTTT. This encodes CASSAQGIEAFF.

The genes are TRBV5-1 and TRBJ2-7; 7 nucleotides line up with TRBD1. Germline values: CDR1 SGHRS, CDR2 YFSETQ. The trim removed 3 bases at V and 2 bases at J, leaving 8 bases unmatched. This CDR3 region has 15 residues. CDR3 region: CASSSSGTVTYEQYF. The CDR3 region has the DNA TGCGCCAGCAGCTCTTCCGGGACAGTTACCTACGAGCAGTACTTC.